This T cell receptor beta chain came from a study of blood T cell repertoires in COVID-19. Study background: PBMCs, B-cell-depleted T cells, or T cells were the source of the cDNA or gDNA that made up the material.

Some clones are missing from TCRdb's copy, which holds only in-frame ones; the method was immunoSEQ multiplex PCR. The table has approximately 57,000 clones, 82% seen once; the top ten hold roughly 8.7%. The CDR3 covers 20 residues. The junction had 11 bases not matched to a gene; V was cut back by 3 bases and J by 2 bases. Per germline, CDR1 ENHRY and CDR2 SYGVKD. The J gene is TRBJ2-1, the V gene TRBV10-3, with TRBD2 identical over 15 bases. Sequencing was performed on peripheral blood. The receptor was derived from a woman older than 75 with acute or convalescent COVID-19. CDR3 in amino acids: CAISDFGLAGGFKTYNEQFF. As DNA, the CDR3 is TGTGCCATCAGTGATTTCGGACTAGCGGGAGGGTTTAAGACCTACAATGAGCAGTTCTTC.